The text below deals with one TCR beta chain. What it binds is unknown. The junction and the germline gene differ at one end; a read error may be behind it. This CDR3 is built from 15 residues. Looked up from germline, CDR1 is KGHSH and CDR2 is LQKENI. The cohort's ophthalmopathy patients, a group with duration under 3 months, had a Clinical Activity Score of at least 3 and a NOSPECS grade of at least 4. Reasons for excluding patients were uncontrolled infection, other autoimmune disease, pregnancy or lactation. The sample originates from a study of T cells in Graves' hyperthyroidism and ophthalmopathy. Study background: Peripheral blood collection took place at initial diagnosis, before any treatment. Study-level results: Blood also carried most thyroid clonotypes expanded above 0.001.

Amplification yielded TCR beta CDR3 regions, with RNA transcripts as the source. An initial round of RT-PCR targeting the TCR CDR3 relied on the HTBI primer set. TCRdb re-called the multiplex PCR reads with MiXCR, one entry per CDR3 protein. The top ten clones hold roughly 13% of a sample with over 400,000 distinct CDR3 sequences, approximately 14% of them seen once. V gene TRBV18 combines with J gene TRBJ2-1; D is possibly TRBD2 (5 bases). Input material: blood. The source of this sequence is a man aged 18 to 30 with Graves' ophthalmopathy. CDR3 DNA sequence: TGTGCCAGCCCACCACCGACGGGAAGGGATAATGAGCAGTTCTTC. It is translated as CASPPPTGRDNEQFF. Looking up the rest from reference TRBV18 and TRBJ2-1 gives the full variable domain: NAGVMQNPRHLVRRRGQEARLRCSPMKGHSHVYWYRQLPEEGLKFMVYLQKENIIDESGMPKERFSAEFPKEGPSILRIQQVVRGDSAAYFCASPPPTGRDNEQFFGPGTRLTVL.